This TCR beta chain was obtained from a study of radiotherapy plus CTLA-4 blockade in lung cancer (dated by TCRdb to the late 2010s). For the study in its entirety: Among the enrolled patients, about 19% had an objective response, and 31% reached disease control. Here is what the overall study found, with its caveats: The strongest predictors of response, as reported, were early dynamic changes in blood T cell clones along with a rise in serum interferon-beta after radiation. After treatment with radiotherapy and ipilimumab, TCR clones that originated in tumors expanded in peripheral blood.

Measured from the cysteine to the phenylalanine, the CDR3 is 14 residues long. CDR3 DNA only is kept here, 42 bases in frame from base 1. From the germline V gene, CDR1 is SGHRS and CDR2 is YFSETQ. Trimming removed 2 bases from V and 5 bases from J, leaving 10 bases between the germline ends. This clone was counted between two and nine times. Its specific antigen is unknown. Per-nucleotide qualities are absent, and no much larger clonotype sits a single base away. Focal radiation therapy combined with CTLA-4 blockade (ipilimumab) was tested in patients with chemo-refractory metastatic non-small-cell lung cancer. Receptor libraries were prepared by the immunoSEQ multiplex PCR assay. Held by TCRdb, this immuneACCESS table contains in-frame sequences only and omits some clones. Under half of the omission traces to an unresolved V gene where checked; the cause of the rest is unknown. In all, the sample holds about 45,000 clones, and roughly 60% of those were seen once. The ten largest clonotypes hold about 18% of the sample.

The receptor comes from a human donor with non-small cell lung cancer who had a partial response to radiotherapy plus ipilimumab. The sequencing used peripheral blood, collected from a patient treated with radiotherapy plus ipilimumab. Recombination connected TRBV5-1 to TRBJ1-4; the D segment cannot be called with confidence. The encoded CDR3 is CASSFYSANEKLFF. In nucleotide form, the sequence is TGCGCCAGCAGCTTTTACTCTGCCAATGAAAAACTGTTTTTT.